This is a list of T cell receptor beta chains from one sample in a study of OX40 agonist ivuxolimab in advanced cancers. Some clones are missing from TCRdb's copy, which holds only in-frame ones; the method was immunoSEQ multiplex PCR. The sample contains about 42,000 clones, 80% to 90% of which appear only once. The specimen comprised CD4+ or CD8+ T cells sorted from blood, sampled in a trial of the OX40 agonist ivuxolimab. The receptors were gathered from an adult with an advanced solid tumor such as melanoma, head and neck, liver or kidney cancer. CDR3s include the opening cysteine and the closing phenylalanine or tryptophan. A D gene is named only where the DNA matches it firmly. Rows may omit the clone size; those that give it use once, few, many or a size class.

J	D	size	V	CDR3	DNA
TRBJ1-6	.	.	TRBV10-3	CAIRGTNSPLHF	TGTGCCATCAGGGGGACAAATTCACCCCTCCACTTT
TRBJ2-1	.	.	TRBV5-1	CASTGSGLAGYNEQFF	TGCGCCAGCACGGGTAGCGGTCTGGCTGGATACAATGAGCAGTTCTTC
TRBJ2-7	TRBD2	.	TRBV9	CASSATGTSGYEQYF	TGTGCCAGCAGCGCGACCGGGACTAGCGGCTACGAGCAGTACTTC
TRBJ1-1	.	.	TRBV15	CATSVRRNTEAFF	TGTGCCACCAGCGTCAGGAGGAACACTGAAGCTTTCTTT
TRBJ1-1	.	.	TRBV7-9	CASSFPNTEAFF	TGTGCCAGCAGCTTCCCGAACACTGAAGCTTTCTTT
TRBJ2-2	TRBD1	.	TRBV27	CASSLWAGGNTGELFF	TGTGCCAGCAGTTTATGGGCAGGGGGCAACACCGGGGAGCTGTTTTTT
TRBJ2-1	.	.	TRBV19	CASSKGRYNEQFF	TGTGCCAGTAGTAAGGGCCGATACAATGAGCAGTTCTTC
TRBJ2-7	TRBD1	.	TRBV4-1	CASSRLRDGTAYEQYF	TGCGCCAGCAGCCGCCTTCGGGATGGGACAGCCTACGAGCAGTACTTC
TRBJ1-2	.	.	TRBV15	CATSRVANYGYTF	TGTGCCACCAGCAGAGTCGCTAACTATGGCTACACCTTC
TRBJ1-1	.	few	TRBV6-1	CASSEVFRSTEAFF	TGTGCCAGCAGTGAGGTCTTCCGCTCCACTGAAGCTTTCTTT
TRBJ2-3	.	.	TRBV2	CASWRGRTDTQYF	TGTGCCAGCTGGAGGGGGCGCACAGATACGCAGTATTTT
TRBJ2-1	TRBD2	.	TRBV7-3	CASSLGSGSFGEQFF	TGTGCCAGCAGCTTGGGTAGCGGGAGTTTTGGGGAGCAGTTCTTC
TRBJ2-1	TRBD2	.	TRBV27	CASRGRGSYNEQFF	TGTGCCAGCAGAGGGCGGGGGTCCTACAATGAGCAGTTCTTC
TRBJ1-5	.	.	TRBV7-8	CASGDGGSRNQPQHF	TGTGCCAGCGGGGATGGAGGGTCCCGCAATCAGCCCCAGCATTTT